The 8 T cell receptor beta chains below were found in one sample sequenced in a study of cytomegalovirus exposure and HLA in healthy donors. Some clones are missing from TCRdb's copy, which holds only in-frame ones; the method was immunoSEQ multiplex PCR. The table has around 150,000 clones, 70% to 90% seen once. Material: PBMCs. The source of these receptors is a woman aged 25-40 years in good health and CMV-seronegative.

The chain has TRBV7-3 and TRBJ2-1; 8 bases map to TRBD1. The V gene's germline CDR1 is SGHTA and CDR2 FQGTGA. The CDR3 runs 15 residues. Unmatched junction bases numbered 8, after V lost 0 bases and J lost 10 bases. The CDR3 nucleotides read TGTGCCAGCAGCTTAACAGCCAGGGGGCTGCAAGAGCAGTTCTTC. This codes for CASSLTARGLQEQFF.

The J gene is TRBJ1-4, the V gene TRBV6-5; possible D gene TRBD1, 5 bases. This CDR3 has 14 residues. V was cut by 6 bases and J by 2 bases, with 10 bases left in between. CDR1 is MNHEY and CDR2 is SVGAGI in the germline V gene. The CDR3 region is CASSWRQTNEKLFF. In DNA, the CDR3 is TGTGCCAGCAGCTGGAGACAGACTAATGAAAAACTGTTTTTT.

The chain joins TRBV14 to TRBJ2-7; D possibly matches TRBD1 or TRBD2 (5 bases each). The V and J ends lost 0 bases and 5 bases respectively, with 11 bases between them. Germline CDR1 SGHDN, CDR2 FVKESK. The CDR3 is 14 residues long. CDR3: CASSQDFGTHEQYF. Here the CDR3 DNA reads TGTGCCAGCAGCCAAGATTTCGGGACCCACGAGCAGTACTTC.

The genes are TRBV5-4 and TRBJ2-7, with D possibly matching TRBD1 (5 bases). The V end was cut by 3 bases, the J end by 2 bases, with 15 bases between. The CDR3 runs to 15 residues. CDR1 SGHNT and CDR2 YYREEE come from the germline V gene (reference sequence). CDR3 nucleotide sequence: TGTGCCAGCAGCTACGGTCAGGGCCGAACCTACGAGCAGTACTTC. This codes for CASSYGQGRTYEQYF.

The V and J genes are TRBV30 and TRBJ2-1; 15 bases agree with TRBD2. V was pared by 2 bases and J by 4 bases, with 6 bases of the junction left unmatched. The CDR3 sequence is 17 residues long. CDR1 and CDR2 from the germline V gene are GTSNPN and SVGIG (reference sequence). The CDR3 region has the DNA TGTGCCTGGAGTCCCGTCGGGACTAGCGGGAGGTACAATGAGCAGTTCTTC. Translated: CAWSPVGTSGRYNEQFF. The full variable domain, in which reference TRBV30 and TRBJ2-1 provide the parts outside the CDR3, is SQTIHQWPATLVQPVGSPLSLECTVEGTSNPNLYWYRQAAGRGLQLLFYSVGIGQISSEVPQNLSASRPQDRQFILSSKKLLLSDSGFYLCAWSPVGTSGRYNEQFFGPGTRLTVL.

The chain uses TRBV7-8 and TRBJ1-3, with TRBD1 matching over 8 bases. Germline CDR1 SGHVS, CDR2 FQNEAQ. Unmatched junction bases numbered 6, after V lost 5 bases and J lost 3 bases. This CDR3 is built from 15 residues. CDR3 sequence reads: CASSEGTGRGNTIYF. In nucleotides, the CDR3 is TGTGCCAGCAGCGAGGGGACAGGTCGTGGAAACACCATATATTTT.

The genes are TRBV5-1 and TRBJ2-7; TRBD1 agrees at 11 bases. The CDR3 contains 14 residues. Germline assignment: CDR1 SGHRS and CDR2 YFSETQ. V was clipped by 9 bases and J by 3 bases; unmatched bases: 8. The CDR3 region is CATSAGTGGYEQYF. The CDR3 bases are TGCGCCACTTCGGCCGGGACAGGGGGCTACGAGCAGTACTTC.

Here the CDR3 DNA reads TGTGCCAGCTCACCCCCGGGAGTGGGGGGGAGTGAAAAACTGTTTTTT. Amino acids: CASSPPGVGGSEKLFF. The genes are TRBV18 and TRBJ1-4; a weak D match, TRBD1 (5 bases). Looked up from germline, CDR1 is KGHSH and CDR2 is LQKENI. V was trimmed by 3 bases and J by 7 bases, leaving 18 bases between them. The CDR3 runs to 16 residues.